The 28 T cell receptor beta chains below were found in one sample sequenced in a study of graft-versus-host responses after intestinal transplantation. The data were produced by immunoSEQ multiplex PCR, yet TCRdb's version contains in-frame clones alone and is incomplete. The sample records about 11,000 clones, 30% to 40% being singletons. Sequenced material: alloreactive CD4+ T cells from a mixed lymphocyte reaction culture, taken before transplantation. Indicated subset: CFSE-low proliferating T cells sorted from roughly 6-day pre-transplant mixed lymphocyte reaction (GvH or HvG direction). Receptor source: a human patient who was an organ donor for intestinal transplantation.

The V and J genes are TRBV4-1 and TRBJ1-2, with TRBD1 as a possible D gene (5 bases). This CDR3 has 15 amino acids. With 0 bases removed from V and 4 bases from J, the gap between germline ends came to 12 bases. Germline CDR1 and CDR2: MGHRA and YSYEKL. CDR3 in amino acids: CASSQEAGILYGYTF. CDR3 sequence (DNA): TGCGCCAGCAGCCAAGAGGCAGGGATACTCTATGGCTACACCTTC.

This chain uses TRBV4-3 with TRBJ2-7; 7 nucleotides match TRBD2. Germline trimming cut 2 bases from V and 6 bases from J; bases unmatched to any gene: 7. This CDR3 has 14 amino acids. Germline CDR1 LGHNA, CDR2 YSLEER. This CDR3 is CASSQPGLTFEQYF. Written as DNA, the CDR3 is TGCGCCAGCAGCCAACCGGGACTAACTTTCGAGCAGTACTTC.

CDR3 sequence: CASSFRGVPGELFF. As DNA, the CDR3 is TGTGCCAGCAGTTTTAGGGGTGTCCCCGGGGAGCTGTTTTTT. The chain employs TRBV27 and TRBJ2-2, with D possibly TRBD1 on 5 matching bases. Trimming removed 3 bases from V and 6 bases from J, with 11 bases in between. CDR3 length equals 14 residues. The germline gives CDR1 MNHEY, CDR2 SMNVEV (reference sequence).

This clone was seen only a few times. The chain couples TRBV4-1 to TRBJ2-3; weak D call: TRBD1 (6 bases). Germline CDR1 is MGHRA and CDR2 is YSYEKL. V dropped 4 bases and J dropped 3 bases, with 17 bases sitting between them. The CDR3 spans 16 residues. CDR3: CASSRVAGVLTDTQYF. The DNA of the CDR3 is TGCGCCAGCAGCCGGGTGGCAGGGGTTTTAACAGATACGCAGTATTTT.

The table lists this clone with a few counts. The CDR3: CASSTGTRGSPLHF. CDR3 nucleotides: TGTGCCAGTAGCACCGGGACACGAGGTTCACCCCTCCACTTT. The rearrangement joins TRBV27 to TRBJ1-6, with D tentatively TRBD1 (6 bases). The CDR3 is 14 residues long. V was trimmed by 9 bases and J by 9 bases, leaving 18 bases between them. CDR1 MNHEY and CDR2 SMNVEV come from the germline V gene (reference sequence).

The chain employs TRBV11-2 and TRBJ1-4, with D possibly matching TRBD1 (6 bases). The ends were cut back, 9 bases at V and 6 bases at J, with 20 bases in the middle. Germline CDR1 reads SGHAT; CDR2 reads FQNNGV. This CDR3 spans 15 amino acids. The CDR3 DNA is TGTGCCAGTAGAAGACCCGGGACAAGAGATGAAAAACTGTTTTTT. Its translation is CASRRPGTRDEKLFF.

By its share, this clone is medium-sized. This chain links TRBV7-9 with TRBJ2-7; TRBD2 agrees at 7 bases. The trim removed 6 bases at V and 0 bases at J, leaving 5 bases unmatched. The CDR3 loop spans 14 amino acids. CDR1 is SEHNR, CDR2 FQNEAQ, per germline (reference sequence). The CDR3 is CASRASGSSYEQYF. In nucleotides, the CDR3 is TGTGCCAGCAGGGCTAGCGGTAGCTCCTACGAGCAGTACTTC.

The chain has TRBV11-2 and TRBJ2-3; 10 bases are shared with TRBD2. Unmatched junction bases numbered 3, after V lost 3 bases and J lost 0 bases. The CDR3 runs to 16 residues. CDR1 is SGHAT, CDR2 FQNNGV, per germline. This CDR3 reads CASSFSGGPSTDTQYF. CDR3 DNA sequence: TGTGCCAGCAGCTTTAGCGGGGGGCCAAGCACAGATACGCAGTATTTT.

The V call is TRBV5-4, the J call TRBJ2-3; 7 bases are a match to TRBD1. The length of the CDR3 is 14 residues. The V gene's germline CDR1 is SGHNT and CDR2 YYREEE (reference sequence). The V and J ends lost 1 base and 5 bases, in that order; junction bases with no gene match: 4. The CDR3 sequence is CASSLPRTGDTQYF. Here the CDR3 DNA reads TGTGCCAGCAGCTTGCCCAGGACAGGAGATACGCAGTATTTT.

The V and J genes are TRBV11-3 and TRBJ2-1; D gene unclear. The V end was cut by 1 base, the J end by 8 bases, with 18 bases between. Germline lookup yields CDR1 SGHNT and CDR2 YENEEA. The CDR3 spans 16 residues. CDR3 DNA: TGTGCCAGCAGCTTAGGTCCCCTAATGCCTTCGGATGAGCAGTTCTTC. It is translated as CASSLGPLMPSDEQFF.

The J gene is TRBJ2-2, the V gene TRBV5-1; D perhaps matches TRBD1 (5 bases). The germline CDR1 and CDR2 sequences are SGHRS and YFSETQ. The CDR3 consists of 16 residues. Trimming took 0 bases from V and 4 from J, leaving 13 bases between them. CDR3 sequence reads: CASSLVLTASTGELFF. The CDR3 DNA sequence: TGCGCCAGCAGCTTGGTCCTGACAGCCAGCACCGGGGAGCTGTTTTTT.

This clone is medium-sized (0.01 to 0.1%) by share. The V call is TRBV10-3, the J call TRBJ2-7; tentative D call: TRBD2 (6 bases). The CDR3 consists of 13 residues. Germline V gene data show CDR1 as ENHRY and CDR2 as SYGVKD. V shed 6 bases and J shed 6 bases, with 15 bases lying between them. The CDR3 nucleotides are TGTGCCATCAGGGGCAGGGAAGCGGGCGAGCAGTACTTC. Translated: CAIRGREAGEQYF.

V and J are TRBV5-3 and TRBJ1-2; TRBD1 matches 8 bases. TRBV5-3 is noted as an ORF with a role that remains uncertain. Germline trimming cut 8 bases from V and 8 bases from J; bases unmatched to any gene: 14. The length of the CDR3 is 14 residues. The CDR3 DNA reads as TGTGCCAGCAGCGACCTACAGGGGGGTTACGGCTACACCTTC. It codes for CASSDLQGGYGYTF.

V is TRBV5-1 and J is TRBJ2-1, with TRBD1 matching 8 bases. Germline CDR1 is SGHRS and CDR2 is YFSETQ. CDR3 length: 16 amino acids. With 4 bases clipped from V and 3 bases from J, the junction kept 9 bases outside the gene matches. This chain's CDR3 is CASSRITGGNYNEQFF. The CDR3 DNA reads TGCGCCAGCAGCCGGATCACAGGGGGTAACTACAATGAGCAGTTCTTC.

This clone was detected only a few times. CDR3 sequence (DNA): TGTGCCAGCAGCGCGACTAGCGGGGGAGTAACTAGCACAGATACGCAGTATTTT. Residues: CASSATSGGVTSTDTQYF. The genes are TRBV7-2 and TRBJ2-3; 12 bases agree with TRBD2. Germline values: CDR1 SGHTA, CDR2 FQGNSA. Unmatched junction bases numbered 9, after V lost 5 bases and J lost 0 bases. The CDR3 runs to 18 residues.

In its sample, this clone was seen a few times. The rearrangement links TRBV7-2 to TRBJ2-3; the match to TRBD2 covers 8 bases. V gave up 3 bases and J gave up 4 bases; unmatched junction bases: 6. The length of the CDR3 is 15 residues. CDR1 is SGHTA and CDR2 is FQGNSA in the germline V gene. CDR3 in DNA: TGTGCCAGCAGCTTCCTCGGGGGGGCATCAGATACGCAGTATTTT. Residues: CASSFLGGASDTQYF.

This clone has just a few counts. V gene TRBV5-4 combines with J gene TRBJ1-1; D uncertain. The V gene lost 0 bases and the J gene lost 1 base, with 10 bases spanning the gap. This CDR3 contains 15 residues. Per germline, CDR1 SGHNT and CDR2 YYREEE (reference sequence). In DNA, the CDR3 is TGTGCCAGCAGCTTGGGAGCAGGATCGAACACTGAAGCTTTCTTT. Residues: CASSLGAGSNTEAFF.

This chain connects TRBV9 to TRBJ2-4; 7 positions agree with TRBD2. V shed 6 bases, J shed 2 bases, and the junction held 17 bases outside the gene matches. The CDR3 extends over 18 amino acids. The germline V gene has CDR1 SGDLS and CDR2 YYNGEE. The CDR3 is CASNHGGGSGLTKNIQYF. The DNA for the CDR3 is TGTGCCAGCAACCATGGGGGGGGGAGCGGTTTGACCAAAAACATTCAGTACTTC.

This chain uses TRBV5-1 with TRBJ2-5; 11 positions agree with TRBD2. The junction had 6 bases not matched to a gene; V was cut back by 4 bases and J by 4 bases. CDR1 is SGHRS, CDR2 YFSETQ, per germline. CDR3 size: 15 residues. The CDR3 protein is CASSLSGGAVETQYF. The CDR3, as DNA: TGCGCCAGCAGCCTTAGCGGGGGGGCCGTAGAGACCCAGTACTTC.

In this sample, this clone is medium-sized. This chain links TRBV6-6 with TRBJ1-2; D is perhaps TRBD1 (6 bases). Trimming cost V 7 bases and J 7 bases, with 25 bases left between them. Germline values: CDR1 MNHNY, CDR2 SVGAGI (reference sequence). This CDR3 has 16 amino acids. The DNA for the CDR3 is TGTGCCAGCACCCAAGGGGGGGTTGGGGGCGCGTCTGGCTACACCTTC. This gives the protein CASTQGGVGGASGYTF.

This clone is labeled medium-sized. This chain links TRBV7-8 with TRBJ1-3; tentatively, D is TRBD1 (6 bases). The CDR3 contains 13 residues. The V and J ends lost 5 bases and 1 base respectively, with 6 bases between them. Germline CDR1 and CDR2: SGHVS and FQNEAQ. This chain's CDR3 is CASSTGSGNTIYF. CDR3 nucleotide sequence: TGTGCCAGCAGCACAGGGTCTGGAAACACCATATATTTT.

This clone has just a few counts. V usage is TRBV5-4 and J usage is TRBJ2-4; TRBD1 aligns across 9 bases. The germline CDR1 and CDR2 sequences are SGHNT and YYREEE (reference sequence). The junction had 10 bases not matched to a gene; V was cut back by 3 bases and J by 3 bases. The CDR3 is made up of 17 amino acids. The CDR3 DNA sequence: TGTGCCAGCAGCTATCCCGGGACAGGGATAGGCAAAAACATTCAGTACTTC. It codes for CASSYPGTGIGKNIQYF. Full variable domain (rest looked up from reference TRBV5-4 and TRBJ2-4): ETGVTQSPTHLIKTRGQQVTLRCSSQSGHNTVSWYQQALGQGPQFIFQYYREEENGRGNFPPRFSGLQFPNYSSELNVNALELDDSALYLCASSYPGTGIGKNIQYFGAGTRLSVL.

In its sample, this clone ranks as medium-sized. V gene TRBV7-2 combines with J gene TRBJ1-5; weak D call: TRBD1 (6 bases). CDR1 is SGHTA, CDR2 FQGNSA, per germline. The germline V and J ends were trimmed by 4 bases and 7 bases, with 8 bases remaining between them. The CDR3 spans 12 residues. The CDR3: CASSYRAQPQHF. The DNA for the CDR3 is TGTGCCAGCAGCTACAGGGCCCAGCCCCAGCATTTT.

The chain has TRBV14 and TRBJ1-1; D remains unclear. V shed 4 bases and J shed 3 bases, with 18 bases lying between them. The germline gives CDR1 SGHDN, CDR2 FVKESK. This CDR3 region has 16 residues. The CDR3 is CASSPSGRWEYTEAFF. For the CDR3, the DNA is TGTGCCAGCAGCCCCTCGGGCCGGTGGGAGTACACTGAAGCTTTCTTT.

Comments on this clone: Other nucleotide sequences from this sample produce the same CDR3. J is TRBJ1-4 and V is TRBV4-1; D not resolved. The V end lost 3 bases, the J end lost 0 bases, and 11 bases lay between the germline ends. Germline-derived CDR1 and CDR2 are MGHRA and YSYEKL. This CDR3 has 16 amino acids. CDR3 protein: CASSHQKGATNEKLFF. For the CDR3, the DNA is TGCGCCAGCAGCCATCAAAAGGGAGCAACTAATGAAAAACTGTTTTTT.

The table lists this clone with a few counts. In DNA, the CDR3 is TGTGCCAGCAGCCGCGACAGGGGGCGCACCGGGGAGCTGTTTTTT. It translates to CASSRDRGRTGELFF. The chain uses TRBV5-3 and TRBJ2-2, with TRBD1 matching over 10 bases. TRBV5-3 qualifies as an ORF whose function is uncertain. This CDR3 comprises 15 residues. Unmatched junction bases numbered 8, after V lost 8 bases and J lost 4 bases.

A few counts support this clone. CDR3 amino acids: CASTSSRTGGVIQYF. In DNA, the CDR3 is TGTGCCAGCACTTCTTCTAGGACAGGGGGCGTCATTCAGTACTTC. The rearrangement links TRBV25-1 to TRBJ2-4, with 11 positions matching TRBD1. There are 15 residues in the CDR3. Germline V CDR1 and CDR2: MGHDK, SYGVNS. With 7 bases clipped from V and 9 bases from J, the junction kept 11 bases outside the gene matches.

This chain uses TRBV5-6 with TRBJ1-2; the D gene is possibly TRBD1 (6 bases). Trimming cost V 4 bases and J 7 bases, with 17 bases left between them. CDR3 length equals 14 residues. Germline V gene data show CDR1 as SGHDT and CDR2 as YYEEEE. CDR3 sequence reads: CASSTQGTRIGYTF. DNA for the CDR3: TGTGCCAGCAGCACTCAGGGGACCCGCATTGGCTACACCTTC.